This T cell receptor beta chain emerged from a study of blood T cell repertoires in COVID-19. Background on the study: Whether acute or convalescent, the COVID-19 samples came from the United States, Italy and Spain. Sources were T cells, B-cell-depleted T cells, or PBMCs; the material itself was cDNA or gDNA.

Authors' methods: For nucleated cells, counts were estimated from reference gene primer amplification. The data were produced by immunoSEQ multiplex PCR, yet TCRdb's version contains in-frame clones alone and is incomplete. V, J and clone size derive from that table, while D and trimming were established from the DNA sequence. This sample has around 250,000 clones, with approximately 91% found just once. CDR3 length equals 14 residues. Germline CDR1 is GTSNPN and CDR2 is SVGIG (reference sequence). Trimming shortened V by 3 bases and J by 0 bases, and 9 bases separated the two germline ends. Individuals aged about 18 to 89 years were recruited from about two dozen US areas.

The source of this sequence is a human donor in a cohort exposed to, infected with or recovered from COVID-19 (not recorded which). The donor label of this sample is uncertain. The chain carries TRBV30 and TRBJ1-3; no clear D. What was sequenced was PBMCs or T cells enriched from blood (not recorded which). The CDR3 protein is CAWSWPLSGNTIYF. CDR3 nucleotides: TGTGCCTGGAGCTGGCCCCTCTCTGGAAACACCATATATTTT.